This T cell receptor beta chain came from a study of blood T cell repertoires in COVID-19. In the study overall: Material from acute and convalescent COVID-19 was sourced from the United States, Italy and Spain.

This clone was seen only a few times. The protocol was immunoSEQ multiplex PCR, while the TCRdb copy is restricted to in-frame clones and leaves out a portion. Of around 300,000 clones listed, 85% were seen once; the top ten hold around 4.5%. Sequenced material: peripheral blood. The TCR comes from a woman aged 50 to 60 with active or convalescent COVID-19.

CDR3 coding DNA: TGTGCCAGCAGACTTAGCGGGAGAGGGTACGAGCAGTACTTC. It translates to CASRLSGRGYEQYF. The V gene is TRBV28, the J gene TRBJ2-7; 9 nucleotides line up with TRBD2. The CDR3 has 14 amino acids. Germline V gene data show CDR1 as MDHEN and CDR2 as SYDVKM. V was clipped by 6 bases and J by 4 bases; unmatched bases: 7.